A selection of T cell receptor beta chains follows, all from one sample in a study of cytomegalovirus exposure and HLA in healthy donors. Data came from immunoSEQ multiplex PCR; TCRdb stores just in-frame clones and leaves some out. The sample yields a few hundred thousand clones, 84% seen once. The specimen was PBMCs. The origin of the receptors is a woman in her thirties or forties in good health and CMV-seropositive. Each CDR3 is given with its conserved first and last residue. The D gene is left open where the match is weak. A clone size is listed for some rows: how often the clone was seen (once, few, many), or a class if it is expanded.

j_call: TRBJ1-5
d_call: .
clone_size: .
v_call: TRBV9
cdr3_nt: TGTGCCAGCAGCGTAGCGGAGAGGCAGCCCCAGCATTTT
cdr3_aa: CASSVAERQPQHF

j_call: TRBJ1-1
d_call: .
clone_size: .
v_call: TRBV7-3
cdr3_nt: TGTGCCAGCAGCTCGTTCCCGGGGACTGAAGCTTTCTTT
cdr3_aa: CASSSFPGTEAFF

j_call: TRBJ2-7
d_call: .
clone_size: .
v_call: TRBV5-1
cdr3_nt: TGCGCCAGCAGCTTGGCCCCGGGGAGCTCCTACGAGCAGTACTTC
cdr3_aa: CASSLAPGSSYEQYF

j_call: TRBJ1-5
d_call: .
clone_size: .
v_call: TRBV27
cdr3_nt: TGTGCCAGCAGTCTTAACGCAGGGGTTTTAGGCAATCAGCCCCAGCATTTT
cdr3_aa: CASSLNAGVLGNQPQHF

j_call: TRBJ1-1
d_call: .
clone_size: few
v_call: TRBV14
cdr3_nt: TGTGCCAGCAGCCCATACAGGGCCAACACTGAAGCTTTCTTT
cdr3_aa: CASSPYRANTEAFF

j_call: TRBJ2-7
d_call: .
clone_size: .
v_call: TRBV7-8
cdr3_nt: TGTGCCAGCAGCTTTGGCAGGGGGGACTACGAGCAGTACTTC
cdr3_aa: CASSFGRGDYEQYF

j_call: TRBJ1-1
d_call: .
clone_size: .
v_call: TRBV5-5
cdr3_nt: TGTGCCAGCAGCTCCCAGGCTGCCTATGCCGGCACTGAAGCTTTCTTT
cdr3_aa: CASSSQAAYAGTEAFF

j_call: TRBJ2-7
d_call: .
clone_size: .
v_call: TRBV19
cdr3_nt: TGTGCCAGTAGTATCGGGGAGTACGAGCAGTACTTC
cdr3_aa: CASSIGEYEQYF

j_call: TRBJ1-1
d_call: .
clone_size: .
v_call: TRBV6-5
cdr3_nt: TGTGCCAGCAGGCAGGACCGCGCGCAGGGCACTGAAGCTTTCTTT
cdr3_aa: CASRQDRAQGTEAFF

j_call: TRBJ2-1
d_call: .
clone_size: .
v_call: TRBV28
cdr3_nt: TGTGCCAGCAGTTTTGCTCCGGGGAACAGGGTCCGAAATGAGCAGTTCTTC
cdr3_aa: CASSFAPGNRVRNEQFF

j_call: TRBJ2-1
d_call: TRBD1
clone_size: .
v_call: TRBV7-6
cdr3_nt: TGTGCCAGCAACAACAGGGGGTCCGACAATGAGCAGTTCTTC
cdr3_aa: CASNNRGSDNEQFF

j_call: TRBJ2-3
d_call: TRBD2
clone_size: .
v_call: TRBV30
cdr3_nt: TGTGCCTGGAGTAAGGCTAGCGGGGCCTCAGATACGCAGTATTTT
cdr3_aa: CAWSKASGASDTQYF

j_call: TRBJ2-7
d_call: TRBD1
clone_size: .
v_call: TRBV19
cdr3_nt: TGTGCCAGTAGTAGGGGGACAGGTGGTAACTCCTACGAGCAGTACTTC
cdr3_aa: CASSRGTGGNSYEQYF

j_call: TRBJ2-3
d_call: .
clone_size: .
v_call: TRBV29-1
cdr3_nt: TGCAGCGTTGGTCACGGTGGAGATACGCAGTATTTT
cdr3_aa: CSVGHGGDTQYF

j_call: TRBJ1-2
d_call: TRBD1
clone_size: once
v_call: TRBV6-5
cdr3_nt: TGTGCCAGCACCCAAGGACAGGCTACGGGCGGCTACACCTTC
cdr3_aa: CASTQGQATGGYTF

j_call: TRBJ2-7
d_call: .
clone_size: few
v_call: TRBV5-1
cdr3_nt: TGCGCCAGCAGCTCACAGGGAGTAGACGAGCAGTACTTC
cdr3_aa: CASSSQGVDEQYF

j_call: TRBJ1-2
d_call: .
clone_size: .
v_call: TRBV9
cdr3_nt: TGTGCCAGCAGCTTGGGGCCTACCTATGGCTACACCTTC
cdr3_aa: CASSLGPTYGYTF

j_call: TRBJ2-1
d_call: .
clone_size: .
v_call: TRBV10-3
cdr3_nt: TGTGCCATCAGGCCTGACAGCCGAACCTACAATGAGCAGTTCTTC
cdr3_aa: CAIRPDSRTYNEQFF

j_call: TRBJ1-1
d_call: .
clone_size: few
v_call: TRBV2
cdr3_nt: TGTGCCAGCAGTGAAATCACAGGAAAGAACACTGAAGCTTTCTTT
cdr3_aa: CASSEITGKNTEAFF

j_call: TRBJ2-3
d_call: TRBD2
clone_size: .
v_call: TRBV5-1
cdr3_nt: TGCGCCAGCCATCTCTCCCGGGCCCCTAGCGGGATCGGAAATACGCAGTATTTT
cdr3_aa: CASHLSRAPSGIGNTQYF

j_call: TRBJ1-1
d_call: TRBD1
clone_size: .
v_call: TRBV7-9
cdr3_nt: TGTGCCAGCAGCCCATGGACAGGGGAAGGGGTTACTGAAGCTTTCTTT
cdr3_aa: CASSPWTGEGVTEAFF

j_call: TRBJ1-5
d_call: TRBD1
clone_size: .
v_call: TRBV30
cdr3_nt: TGTGCCTGGAGTGTAGGGGGCCTGGGGCCCCAGCATTTT
cdr3_aa: CAWSVGGLGPQHF

j_call: TRBJ2-1
d_call: TRBD2
clone_size: .
v_call: TRBV27
cdr3_nt: TGTGCCAGCAGTTTATGGCCTAGCGGGAGTAACTCCTACAATGAGCAGTTCTTC
cdr3_aa: CASSLWPSGSNSYNEQFF

j_call: TRBJ2-5
d_call: TRBD1
clone_size: .
v_call: TRBV4-2
cdr3_nt: TGTGCCAGCAGCGGGGGACAGCAACAAGAGACCCAGTACTTC
cdr3_aa: CASSGGQQQETQYF

j_call: TRBJ1-4
d_call: .
clone_size: .
v_call: TRBV2
cdr3_nt: TGTGCCAGCAGCCCAAATGAAAAACTGTTTTTT
cdr3_aa: CASSPNEKLFF

j_call: TRBJ2-7
d_call: TRBD1
clone_size: .
v_call: TRBV18
cdr3_nt: TGTGCCAGCTCTCGAGGGACAGGGACCACCTACGAGCAGTACTTC
cdr3_aa: CASSRGTGTTYEQYF

j_call: TRBJ2-5
d_call: .
clone_size: .
v_call: TRBV18
cdr3_nt: TGTGCCAGCTCACCATCCGGGGGCCAAGAGACCCAGTACTTC
cdr3_aa: CASSPSGGQETQYF

j_call: TRBJ2-4
d_call: .
clone_size: .
v_call: TRBV5-6
cdr3_nt: TGTGCCGGCAGCTTGGCCGGGAGCAAAAACATTCAGTACTTC
cdr3_aa: CAGSLAGSKNIQYF

j_call: TRBJ1-1
d_call: .
clone_size: .
v_call: TRBV10-3
cdr3_nt: TGTGCCATCAGTGAGGGACAGGAAGCTTTCTTT
cdr3_aa: CAISEGQEAFF

j_call: TRBJ2-3
d_call: TRBD2
clone_size: few
v_call: TRBV6-4
cdr3_nt: TGTGCCAGCAGTGAATGGACTAGCGGGAGATCCGCGCAGTATTTT
cdr3_aa: CASSEWTSGRSAQYF

j_call: TRBJ2-7
d_call: TRBD1
clone_size: .
v_call: TRBV2
cdr3_nt: TGTGCCAGCACCGTGGGGACAGGGGTTGCTTACGAGCAGTACTTC
cdr3_aa: CASTVGTGVAYEQYF